This TCR beta chain was sequenced in a study of cytomegalovirus exposure and HLA in healthy donors. Findings and caveats of the study: Associated with HLA alleles at 0.05 false discovery rate in a later analysis were 16,951 TCR beta sequences. What a later analysis showed was that several of the most significant clusters appeared linked to common viral pathogens. When presence/absence was analysed, sequencing depth was taken to be roughly uniform across donors.

Amplification used 60 Vbeta primers and 13 Jbeta primers. Profiling relied on immunoSEQ multiplex PCR, and the TCRdb table lists in-frame clones only, not all of them. Found here are fewer than 250,000 clones, around 82% of them singletons; the top ten hold under 2%. Remarks on this clone: Its antigen is as yet unknown.

The CDR3 is made up of 15 amino acids. Germline CDR1 and CDR2: MGHDK and SYGVNS. V was clipped by 3 bases and J by 0 bases, with 9 bases between them. Material: PBMCs. The rearrangement uses TRBV25-1 and TRBJ2-1; the D gene is possibly TRBD2 (6 bases). The sequence derives from a man aged 40-49 years in good health and CMV-seropositive. The CDR3 reads CASSEAGSSYNEQFF. CDR3 nucleotide sequence: TGTGCCAGCAGTGAGGCGGGGAGCTCCTACAATGAGCAGTTCTTC.